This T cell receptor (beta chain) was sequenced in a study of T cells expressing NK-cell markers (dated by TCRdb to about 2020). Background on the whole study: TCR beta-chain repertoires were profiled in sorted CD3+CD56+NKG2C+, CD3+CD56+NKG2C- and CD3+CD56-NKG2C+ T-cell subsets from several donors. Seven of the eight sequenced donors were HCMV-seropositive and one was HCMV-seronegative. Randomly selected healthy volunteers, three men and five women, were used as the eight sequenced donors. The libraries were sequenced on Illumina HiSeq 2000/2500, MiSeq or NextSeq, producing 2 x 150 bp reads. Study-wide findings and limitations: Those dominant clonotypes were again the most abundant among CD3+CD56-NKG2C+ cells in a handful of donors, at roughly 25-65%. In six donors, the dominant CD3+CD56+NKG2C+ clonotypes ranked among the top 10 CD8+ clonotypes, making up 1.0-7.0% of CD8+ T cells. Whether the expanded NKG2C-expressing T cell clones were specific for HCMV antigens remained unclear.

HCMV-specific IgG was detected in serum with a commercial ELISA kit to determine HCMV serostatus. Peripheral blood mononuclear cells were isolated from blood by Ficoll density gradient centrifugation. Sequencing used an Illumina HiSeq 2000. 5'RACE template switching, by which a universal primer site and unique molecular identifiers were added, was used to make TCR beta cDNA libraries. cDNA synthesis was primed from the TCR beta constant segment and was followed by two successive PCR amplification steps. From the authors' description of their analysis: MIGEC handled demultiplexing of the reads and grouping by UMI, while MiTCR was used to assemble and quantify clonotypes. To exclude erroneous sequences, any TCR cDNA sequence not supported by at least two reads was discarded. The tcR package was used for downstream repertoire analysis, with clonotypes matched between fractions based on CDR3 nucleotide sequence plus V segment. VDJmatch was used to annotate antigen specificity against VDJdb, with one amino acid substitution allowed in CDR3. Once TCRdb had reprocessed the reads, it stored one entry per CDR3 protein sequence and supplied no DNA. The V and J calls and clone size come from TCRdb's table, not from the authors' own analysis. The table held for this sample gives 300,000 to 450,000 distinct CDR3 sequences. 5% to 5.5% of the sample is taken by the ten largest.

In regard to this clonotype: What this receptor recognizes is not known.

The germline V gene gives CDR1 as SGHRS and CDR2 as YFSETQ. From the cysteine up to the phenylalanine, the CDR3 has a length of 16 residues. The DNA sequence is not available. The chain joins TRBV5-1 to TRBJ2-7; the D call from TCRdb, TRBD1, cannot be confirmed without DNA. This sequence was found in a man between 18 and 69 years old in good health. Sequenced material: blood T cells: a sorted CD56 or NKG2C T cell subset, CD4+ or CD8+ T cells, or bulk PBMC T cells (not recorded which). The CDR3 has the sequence CASSWALTGSPGEQYF.